Listed here are 6 T cell receptor beta chains from one sample, sequenced in a study of blood T cell repertoires in COVID-19 (dated by TCRdb to 2019 to 2021). The method was the immunoSEQ multiplex PCR assay. What TCRdb holds here is the immuneACCESS table cut down to in-frame rearrangements. Part of the clones is not present; checked against another copy, under half of the missing clones reflect an unresolved V gene, and the others are unexplained. This sample lists more than 85,000 clones; around 90% were detected once. Of the sample, roughly 2% falls within the top ten clones. Material for sequencing was peripheral blood. The receptors come from a middle-aged man with COVID-19, enrolled during active disease.

J is TRBJ2-3 and V is TRBV7-9; D remains ambiguous. Germline values: CDR1 SEHNR, CDR2 FQNEAQ (reference sequence). Trimming took 5 bases from V and 2 from J, leaving 5 bases between them. The CDR3 has 12 residues. For the CDR3, the DNA is TGTGCCAGCAGCGTCCACACAGATACGCAGTATTTT. Translating it yields CASSVHTDTQYF.

The chain has TRBV6-6 and TRBJ1-6; D not resolved. V was clipped by 7 bases and J by 7 bases, with 8 bases between them. The CDR3 length is 12 residues. CDR1 MNHNY and CDR2 SVGAGI come from the germline V gene (reference sequence). The CDR3 spells CASTTQNSPLHF. The CDR3, as DNA: TGTGCCAGCACTACTCAAAATTCACCCCTCCACTTT.

The CDR3 nucleotides read TGTGCCAGCAGCTTAGCAGGGGGCGGCACCGGGGAGCTGTTTTTT. Residues: CASSLAGGGTGELFF. This chain uses TRBV7-6 with TRBJ2-2; TRBD1 aligns across 7 bases. The CDR3 consists of 15 residues. Losses at the gene ends were 0 bases for V and 4 bases for J; bases not matched to a gene: 2. Germline V gene sequence: CDR1 SGHVS, CDR2 FNYEAQ.

The chain combines TRBV6-1 with TRBJ1-3, with 7 bases identical to TRBD1. V lost 2 bases to trimming and J lost 7 bases; unmatched junction nucleotides: 8. Germline V gives CDR1 MNHNS, CDR2 SASEGT. There are 15 residues in the CDR3. The CDR3, as DNA: TGTGCCAGCAGTGAATCCGGGACAGCAGGGAACACCATATATTTT. It encodes CASSESGTAGNTIYF.

The chain combines TRBV6-5 with TRBJ1-6, with TRBD1 matching 7 bases. This CDR3 has 15 residues. The V segment lost 6 bases and the J segment 7 bases; nucleotides outside the gene matches: 9. Germline V CDR1 and CDR2: MNHEY, SVGAGI. The CDR3 region has the DNA TGTGCCAGCAGGCGGGGTACAGGGGACAATTCACCCCTCCACTTT. Its protein product is CASRRGTGDNSPLHF.

CDR3 protein: CASSAGTSGGEQYF. In DNA form, the CDR3 reads TGCGCCAGCAGCGCCGGGACTAGCGGGGGCGAGCAGTACTTC. The V call is TRBV4-3, the J call TRBJ2-7, with 14 bases fitting TRBD2. Per germline, CDR1 LGHNA and CDR2 YSLEER. CDR3 length equals 14 residues. J gave up 6 bases and V 5 bases, and 3 bases lay outside the gene matches.